A selection of T cell receptor beta chains follows, all from one sample in a study of cytomegalovirus exposure and HLA in healthy donors. Profiling relied on immunoSEQ multiplex PCR, and the TCRdb table lists in-frame clones only, not all of them. This sample carries over 150,000 clones, roughly 80% of them seen once, and the ten largest clones take more than 4%. Sequencing input: PBMCs. Every receptor here comes from a man aged 18 to 29 in good health and CMV-seronegative. Both conserved end residues are part of each CDR3.

j_gene: TRBJ2-3; v_gene: TRBV19; CDR3aa: CASSNLAVTDTQYF
j_gene: TRBJ1-1; v_gene: TRBV4-3; CDR3aa: CASSQGEGAEAFF
j_gene: TRBJ1-5; v_gene: TRBV19; CDR3aa: CASSSQSTGQPQHF
j_gene: TRBJ2-1; v_gene: TRBV13; CDR3aa: CASSSKRNEQFF
j_gene: TRBJ2-5; v_gene: TRBV30; CDR3aa: CAWGQTFQETQYF
j_gene: TRBJ1-6; v_gene: TRBV6-5; CDR3aa: CASSYRGGRGNSPLHF
j_gene: TRBJ1-5; v_gene: TRBV7-9; CDR3aa: CASSLGGGQPQHF
j_gene: TRBJ2-7; v_gene: TRBV2; CDR3aa: CASSHRGTDYEQYF
j_gene: TRBJ2-1; v_gene: TRBV11-3; CDR3aa: CASSFAPLVTYNEQFF
j_gene: TRBJ1-2; v_gene: TRBV7-9; CDR3aa: CASSSRQGPYGYTF
j_gene: TRBJ2-2; v_gene: TRBV9; CDR3aa: CASSVGTSIWDSGELFF
j_gene: TRBJ2-7; v_gene: TRBV28; CDR3aa: CASSLGTSEYEQYF
j_gene: TRBJ2-7; v_gene: TRBV27; CDR3aa: CASSLRAGGPTEQYF
j_gene: TRBJ1-3; v_gene: TRBV27; CDR3aa: CASSPALRESGNTIYF
j_gene: TRBJ2-7; v_gene: TRBV7-9; CDR3aa: CASTNSGGSPPYEQYF
j_gene: TRBJ2-3; v_gene: TRBV6-5; CDR3aa: CASSYSILAADTQYF
j_gene: TRBJ2-7; v_gene: TRBV5-1; CDR3aa: CASSPTTAEQYF
j_gene: TRBJ2-7; v_gene: TRBV10-3; CDR3aa: CAISTGTSGRPPYEQYF
j_gene: TRBJ2-2; v_gene: TRBV6-1; CDR3aa: CASSPGLNTGELFF
j_gene: TRBJ2-4; v_gene: TRBV5-1; CDR3aa: CASSSYSSGGGRNIQYF
j_gene: TRBJ1-2; v_gene: TRBV5-1; CDR3aa: CASSPGTGPYGYTF
j_gene: TRBJ2-4; v_gene: TRBV5-3; CDR3aa: CARSGVAKNIQYF
j_gene: TRBJ2-1; v_gene: TRBV5-5; CDR3aa: CATSIQDNSYNEQFF
j_gene: TRBJ1-4; v_gene: TRBV5-1; CDR3aa: CASSLAAREGGKLFF
j_gene: TRBJ2-1; v_gene: TRBV5-6; CDR3aa: CASSLAGVSYNEQFF
j_gene: TRBJ2-3; v_gene: TRBV28; CDR3aa: CASSFRLDTQYF
j_gene: TRBJ2-7; v_gene: TRBV6-6; CDR3aa: CASSYSRGTYEQYF
j_gene: TRBJ2-1; v_gene: TRBV10-3; CDR3aa: CAISGQGPHNEQFF
j_gene: TRBJ2-7; v_gene: TRBV30; CDR3aa: CAWSVRVGGEQYF
j_gene: TRBJ2-5; v_gene: TRBV13; CDR3aa: CASSLEGTGGGETQYF
j_gene: TRBJ2-4; v_gene: TRBV27; CDR3aa: CASSPTGDIQYF
j_gene: TRBJ2-3; v_gene: TRBV5-1; CDR3aa: CASSFDLSGEATDTQYF
j_gene: TRBJ1-1; v_gene: TRBV11-2; CDR3aa: CASSFRQDDTEAFF
j_gene: TRBJ2-1; v_gene: TRBV9; CDR3aa: CASSGSSGRWVREQFF
j_gene: TRBJ1-3; v_gene: TRBV5-6; CDR3aa: CASSVRHGFSSGNTIYF
j_gene: TRBJ2-7; v_gene: TRBV6-6; CDR3aa: CASSKTGPYEQYF
j_gene: TRBJ2-7; v_gene: TRBV7-6; CDR3aa: CASSMGGSSSYEQYF
j_gene: TRBJ2-1; v_gene: TRBV28; CDR3aa: CASTIRTGLSYNEQFF
j_gene: TRBJ2-1; v_gene: TRBV5-1; CDR3aa: CASSQNSGGHNEQFF
j_gene: TRBJ2-5; v_gene: TRBV4-2; CDR3aa: CASRLGLAGGMYRETQYF
j_gene: TRBJ1-5; v_gene: TRBV19; CDR3aa: CAATGNSNQPQHF
j_gene: TRBJ1-5; v_gene: TRBV15; CDR3aa: CATSRINQPQHF
j_gene: TRBJ1-4; v_gene: TRBV7-9; CDR3aa: CASSEGIGNEKLFF
j_gene: TRBJ2-7; v_gene: TRBV5-4; CDR3aa: CASSEGVTAYEQYF
j_gene: TRBJ1-2; v_gene: TRBV6-5; CDR3aa: CASSYWGDARGYTF
j_gene: TRBJ1-2; v_gene: TRBV11-2; CDR3aa: CASSLLGGGYTF
j_gene: TRBJ2-3; v_gene: TRBV5-1; CDR3aa: CASVPHGLSTDTQYF
j_gene: TRBJ2-1; v_gene: TRBV5-8; CDR3aa: CASSFRGNNEQFF
j_gene: TRBJ2-1; v_gene: TRBV6-5; CDR3aa: CASSYLDRDYNEQFF
j_gene: TRBJ2-7; v_gene: TRBV7-2; CDR3aa: CASSLGRGGYEQYF
j_gene: TRBJ2-7; v_gene: TRBV4-3; CDR3aa: CASSPETGDGGLYEQYF
j_gene: TRBJ2-3; v_gene: TRBV7-7; CDR3aa: CASSLGQLDTQYF
j_gene: TRBJ2-7; v_gene: TRBV19; CDR3aa: CASSISRDGGEQYF
j_gene: TRBJ2-2; v_gene: TRBV5-4; CDR3aa: CASSLDEGLANTGELFF
j_gene: TRBJ2-7; v_gene: TRBV7-9; CDR3aa: CAIGRTATYEQYF